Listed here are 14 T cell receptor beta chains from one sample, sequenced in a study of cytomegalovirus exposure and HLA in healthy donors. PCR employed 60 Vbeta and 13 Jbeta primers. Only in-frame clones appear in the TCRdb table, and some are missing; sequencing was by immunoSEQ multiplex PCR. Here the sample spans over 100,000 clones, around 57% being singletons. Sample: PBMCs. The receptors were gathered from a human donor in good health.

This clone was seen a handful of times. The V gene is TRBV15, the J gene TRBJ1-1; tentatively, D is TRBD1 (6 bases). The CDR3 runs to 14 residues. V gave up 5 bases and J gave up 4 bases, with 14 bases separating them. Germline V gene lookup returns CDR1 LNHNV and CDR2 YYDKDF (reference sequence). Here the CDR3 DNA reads TGTGCCACCAGCGCAGGGGCGCAGGGCACTGAAGCTTTCTTT. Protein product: CATSAGAQGTEAFF.

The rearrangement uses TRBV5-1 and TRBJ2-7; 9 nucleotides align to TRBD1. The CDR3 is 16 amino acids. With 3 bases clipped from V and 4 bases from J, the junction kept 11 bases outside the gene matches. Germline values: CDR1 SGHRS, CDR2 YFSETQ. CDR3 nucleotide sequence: TGCGCCAGCAGCTCAACAGGGGGCGGAGGGGCTTACGAGCAGTACTTC. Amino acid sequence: CASSSTGGGGAYEQYF.

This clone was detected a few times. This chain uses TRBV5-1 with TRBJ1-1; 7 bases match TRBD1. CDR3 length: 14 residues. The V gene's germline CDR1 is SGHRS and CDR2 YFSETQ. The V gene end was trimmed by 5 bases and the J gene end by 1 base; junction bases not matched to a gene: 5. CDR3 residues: CASRLGQANTEAFF. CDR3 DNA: TGCGCCAGCAGATTAGGACAGGCGAACACTGAAGCTTTCTTT. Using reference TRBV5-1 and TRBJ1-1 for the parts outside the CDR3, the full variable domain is KAGVTQTPRYLIKTRGQQVTLSCSPISGHRSVSWYQQTPGQGLQFLFEYFSETQRNKGNFPGRFSGRQFSNSRSEMNVSTLELGDSALYLCASRLGQANTEAFFGQGTRLTVV.

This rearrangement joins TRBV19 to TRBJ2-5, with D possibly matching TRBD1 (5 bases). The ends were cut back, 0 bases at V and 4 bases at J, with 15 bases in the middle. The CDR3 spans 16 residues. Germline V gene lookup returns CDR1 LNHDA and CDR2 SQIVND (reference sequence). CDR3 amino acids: CASSIDDSRMGETQYF. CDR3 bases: TGTGCCAGTAGTATAGATGACAGCCGCATGGGAGAGACCCAGTACTTC.

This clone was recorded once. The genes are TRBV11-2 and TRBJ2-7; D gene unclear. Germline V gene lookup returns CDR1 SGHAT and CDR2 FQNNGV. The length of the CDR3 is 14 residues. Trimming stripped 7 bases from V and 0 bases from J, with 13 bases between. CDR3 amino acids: CASTSLKDSYEQYF. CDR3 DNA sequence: TGTGCCAGCACCTCTCTAAAAGACTCCTACGAGCAGTACTTC.

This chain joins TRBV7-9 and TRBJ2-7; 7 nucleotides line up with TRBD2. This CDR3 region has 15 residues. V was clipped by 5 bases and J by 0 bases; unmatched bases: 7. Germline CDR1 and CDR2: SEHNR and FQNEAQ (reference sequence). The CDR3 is CASSRSAGPSYEQYF. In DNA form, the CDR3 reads TGTGCCAGCAGCCGATCAGCGGGGCCCTCCTACGAGCAGTACTTC.

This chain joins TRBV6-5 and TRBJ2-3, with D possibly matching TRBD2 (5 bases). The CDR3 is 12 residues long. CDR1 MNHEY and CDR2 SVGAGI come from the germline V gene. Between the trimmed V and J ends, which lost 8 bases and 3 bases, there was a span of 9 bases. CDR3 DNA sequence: TGTGCCAGCGGGGAGTTGACAGATACGCAGTATTTT. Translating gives CASGELTDTQYF.

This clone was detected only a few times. CDR3 loop: CASSQRPGTSAYEQYF. CDR3 coding DNA: TGCGCCAGCAGCCAGCGACCCGGGACTAGCGCTTACGAGCAGTACTTC. The chain links TRBV4-1 to TRBJ2-7, with 10 bases that match TRBD2. The V gene end was trimmed by 3 bases and the J gene end by 4 bases; junction bases not matched to a gene: 9. There are 16 residues in the CDR3. Germline V CDR1 and CDR2: MGHRA, YSYEKL.

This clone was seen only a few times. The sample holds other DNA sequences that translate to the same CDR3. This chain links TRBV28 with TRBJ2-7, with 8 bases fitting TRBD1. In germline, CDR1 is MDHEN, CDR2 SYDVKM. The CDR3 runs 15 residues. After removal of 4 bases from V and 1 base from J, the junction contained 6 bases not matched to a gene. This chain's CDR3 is CASSSAGGGSYEQYF. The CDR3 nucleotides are TGTGCCAGCAGTTCCGCAGGGGGCGGGTCCTACGAGCAGTACTTC.

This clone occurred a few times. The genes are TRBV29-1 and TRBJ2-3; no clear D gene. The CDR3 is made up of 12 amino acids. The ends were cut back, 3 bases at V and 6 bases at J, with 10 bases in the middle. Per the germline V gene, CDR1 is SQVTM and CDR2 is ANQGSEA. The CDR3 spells CSVDSGSDTQYF. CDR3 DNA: TGCAGCGTTGATTCCGGGTCGGATACGCAGTATTTT.

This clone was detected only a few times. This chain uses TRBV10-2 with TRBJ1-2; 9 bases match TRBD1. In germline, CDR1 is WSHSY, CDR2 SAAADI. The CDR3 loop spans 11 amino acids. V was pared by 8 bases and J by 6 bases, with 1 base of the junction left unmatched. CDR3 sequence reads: CASGTGHGYTF. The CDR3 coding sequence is TGCGCCAGCGGGACAGGGCATGGCTACACCTTC.

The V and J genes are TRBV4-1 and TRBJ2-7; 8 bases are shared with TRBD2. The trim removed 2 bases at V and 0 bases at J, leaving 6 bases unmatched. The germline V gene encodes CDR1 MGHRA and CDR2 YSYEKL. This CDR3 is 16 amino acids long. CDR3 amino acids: CASSQPGGTGSYEQYF. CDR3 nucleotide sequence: TGCGCCAGCAGCCAACCGGGGGGGACGGGCTCCTACGAGCAGTACTTC.

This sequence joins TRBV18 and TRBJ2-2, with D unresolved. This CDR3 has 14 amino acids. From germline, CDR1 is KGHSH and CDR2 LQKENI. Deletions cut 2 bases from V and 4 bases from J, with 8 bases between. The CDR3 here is CASSPAQSTGELFF. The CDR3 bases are TGTGCCAGCTCACCAGCACAGTCCACCGGGGAGCTGTTTTTT.

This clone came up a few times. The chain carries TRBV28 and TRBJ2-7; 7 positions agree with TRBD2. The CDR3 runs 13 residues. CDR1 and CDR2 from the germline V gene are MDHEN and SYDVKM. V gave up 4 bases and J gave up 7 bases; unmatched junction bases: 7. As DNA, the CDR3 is TGTGCCAGCAGTTCCGGCGGGAGTCAGGAGCAGTACTTC. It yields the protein CASSSGGSQEQYF.